This T cell receptor beta chain was recorded in a study of OX40 agonist ivuxolimab in advanced cancers. Study information: Three patients got partial responses; one had hepatocellular carcinoma and two had cutaneous melanoma.

Remarks on this clone: Its antigen is currently unknown.

The table came from immunoSEQ multiplex PCR; TCRdb's copy has only in-frame clones and leaves some out. The table has roughly 70,000 clones, roughly nine tenths seen once. Study-level results: The study did not work out the antigen specificity of the expanded peripheral T cells. Clonal expansion from baseline to week 6 occurred in both CD4+ and CD8+ T cells.

The receptor's source is an adult with an advanced solid tumor such as melanoma, head and neck, liver or kidney cancer. The starting material was CD4+ or CD8+ T cells sorted from blood, obtained in a trial of the OX40 agonist ivuxolimab.

The CDR3 region is CASSLSLLGPLYEQYF. CDR3 coding DNA: TGTGCCAGCAGCTTATCGCTTTTGGGACCCCTCTACGAGCAGTACTTC. The rearrangement links TRBV11-2 to TRBJ2-7; D is possibly TRBD1 or TRBD2 (5 bases each). Germline V gene lookup returns CDR1 SGHAT and CDR2 FQNNGV. The CDR3 is 16 amino acids. V was pared by 2 bases and J by 3 bases, with 17 bases between.